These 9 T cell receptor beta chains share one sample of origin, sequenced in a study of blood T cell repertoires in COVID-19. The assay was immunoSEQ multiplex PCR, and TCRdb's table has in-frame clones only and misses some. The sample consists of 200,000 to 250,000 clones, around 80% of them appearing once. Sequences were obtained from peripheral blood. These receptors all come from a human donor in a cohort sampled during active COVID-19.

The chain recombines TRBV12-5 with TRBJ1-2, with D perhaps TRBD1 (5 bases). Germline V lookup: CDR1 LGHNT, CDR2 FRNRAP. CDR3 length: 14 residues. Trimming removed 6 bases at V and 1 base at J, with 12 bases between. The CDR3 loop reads CASGSGMDNYGYTF. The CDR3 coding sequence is TGTGCTAGTGGCTCAGGGATGGATAACTATGGCTACACCTTC. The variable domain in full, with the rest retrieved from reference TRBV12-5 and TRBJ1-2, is DARVTQTPRHKVTEMGQEVTMRCQPILGHNTVFWYRQTMMQGLELLAYFRNRAPLDDSGMPKDRFSAEMPDATLATLKIQPSEPRDSAVYFCASGSGMDNYGYTFGSGTRLTVV.

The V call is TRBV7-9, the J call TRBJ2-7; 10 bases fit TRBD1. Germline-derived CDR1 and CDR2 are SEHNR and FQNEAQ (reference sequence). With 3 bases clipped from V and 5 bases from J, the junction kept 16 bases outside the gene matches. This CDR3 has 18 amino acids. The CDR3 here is CASSFPQKRQGAGNEQYF. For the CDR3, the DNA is TGTGCCAGCAGCTTCCCGCAAAAAAGACAGGGGGCAGGAAACGAGCAGTACTTC. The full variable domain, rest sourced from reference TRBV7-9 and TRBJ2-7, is DTGVSQNPRHKITKRGQNVTFRCDPISEHNRLYWYRQTLGQGPEFLTYFQNEAQLEKSRLLSDRFSAERPKGSFSTLEIQRTEQGDSAMYLCASSFPQKRQGAGNEQYFGPGTRLTVT.

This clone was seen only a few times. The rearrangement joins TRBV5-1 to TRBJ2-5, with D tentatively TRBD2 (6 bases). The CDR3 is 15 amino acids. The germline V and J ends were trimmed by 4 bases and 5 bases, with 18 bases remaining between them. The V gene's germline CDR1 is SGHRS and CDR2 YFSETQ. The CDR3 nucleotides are TGCGCCAGCAGCCCGGGGTCCGCGGGATTGGAGACCCAGTACTTC. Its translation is CASSPGSAGLETQYF.

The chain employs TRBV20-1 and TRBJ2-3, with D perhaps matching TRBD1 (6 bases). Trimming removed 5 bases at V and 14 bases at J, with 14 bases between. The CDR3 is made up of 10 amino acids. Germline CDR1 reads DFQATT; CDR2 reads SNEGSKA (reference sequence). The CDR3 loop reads CSASRGSLYF. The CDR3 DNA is TGCAGTGCTTCCAGGGGTAGCCTGTATTTT.

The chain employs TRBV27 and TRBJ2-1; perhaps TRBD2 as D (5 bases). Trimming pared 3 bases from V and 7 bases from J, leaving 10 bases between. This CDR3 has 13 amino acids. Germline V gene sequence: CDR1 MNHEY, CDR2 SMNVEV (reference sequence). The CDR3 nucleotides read TGTGCCAGCAGTTTTGACCGAGGGAATGAGCAGTTCTTC. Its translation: CASSFDRGNEQFF.

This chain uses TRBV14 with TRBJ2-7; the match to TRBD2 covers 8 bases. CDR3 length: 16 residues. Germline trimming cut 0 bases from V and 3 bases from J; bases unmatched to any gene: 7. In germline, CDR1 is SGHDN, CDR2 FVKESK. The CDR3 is CASSQDRLAGLYEQYF. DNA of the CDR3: TGTGCCAGCAGCCAAGATCGGCTAGCGGGTCTCTACGAGCAGTACTTC.

CDR3 in DNA: TGTGCCAGCAGTGAAGTAGGGGTAGGTCAGCCCCAGCATTTT. Amino acids: CASSEVGVGQPQHF. The chain joins TRBV6-1 to TRBJ1-5; the D gene is possibly TRBD1 (5 bases). V lost 1 base and J 6 bases, leaving 10 bases between the germline ends. The germline V gene has CDR1 MNHNS and CDR2 SASEGT. This CDR3 contains 14 residues.

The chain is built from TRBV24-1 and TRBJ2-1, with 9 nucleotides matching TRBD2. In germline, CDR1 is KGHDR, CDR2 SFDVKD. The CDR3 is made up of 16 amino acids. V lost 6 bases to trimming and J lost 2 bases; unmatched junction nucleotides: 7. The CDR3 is CATSSRASGTYNEQFF. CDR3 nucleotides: TGTGCCACCAGTAGTCGGGCTAGCGGGACCTACAATGAGCAGTTCTTC.

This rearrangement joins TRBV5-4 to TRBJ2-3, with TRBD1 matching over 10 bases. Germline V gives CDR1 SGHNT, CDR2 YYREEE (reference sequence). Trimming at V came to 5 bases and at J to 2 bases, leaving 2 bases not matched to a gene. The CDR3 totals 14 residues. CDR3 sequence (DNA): TGTGCCAGCAGGGGACAGGGGCTCACAGATACGCAGTATTTT. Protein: CASRGQGLTDTQYF.